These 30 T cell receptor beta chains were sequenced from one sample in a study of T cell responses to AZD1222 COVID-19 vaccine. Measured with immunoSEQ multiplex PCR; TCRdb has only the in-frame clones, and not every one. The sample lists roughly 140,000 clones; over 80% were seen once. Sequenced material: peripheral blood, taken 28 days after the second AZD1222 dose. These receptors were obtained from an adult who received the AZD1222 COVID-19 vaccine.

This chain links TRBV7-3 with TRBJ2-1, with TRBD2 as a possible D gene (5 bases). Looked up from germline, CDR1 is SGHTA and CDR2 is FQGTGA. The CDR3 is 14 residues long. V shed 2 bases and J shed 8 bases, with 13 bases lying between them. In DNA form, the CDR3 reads TGTGCCAGCAGCTTAGTTAACAGCGGCGATGAGCAGTTCTTC. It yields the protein CASSLVNSGDEQFF.

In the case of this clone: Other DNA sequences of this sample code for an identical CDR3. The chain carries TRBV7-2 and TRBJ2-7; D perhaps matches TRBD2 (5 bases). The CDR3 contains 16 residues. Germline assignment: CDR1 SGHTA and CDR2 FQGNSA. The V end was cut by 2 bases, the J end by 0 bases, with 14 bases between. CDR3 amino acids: CASSLRSSGRSYEQYF. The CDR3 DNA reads TGTGCCAGCAGCTTACGATCCAGCGGACGCTCCTACGAGCAGTACTTC.

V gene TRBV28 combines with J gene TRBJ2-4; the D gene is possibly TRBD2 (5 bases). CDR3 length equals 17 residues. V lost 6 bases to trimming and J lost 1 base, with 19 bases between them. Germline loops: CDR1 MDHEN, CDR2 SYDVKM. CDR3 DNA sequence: TGTGCCAGCAGCTCCCCCGGGATTTCGTTTGCCAAAAACATTCAGTACTTC. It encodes CASSSPGISFAKNIQYF. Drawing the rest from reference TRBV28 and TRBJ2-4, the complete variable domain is DVKVTQSSRYLVKRTGEKVFLECVQDMDHENMFWYRQDPGLGLRLIYFSYDVKMKEKGDIPEGYSVSREKKERFSLILESASTNQTSMYLCASSSPGISFAKNIQYFGAGTRLSVL.

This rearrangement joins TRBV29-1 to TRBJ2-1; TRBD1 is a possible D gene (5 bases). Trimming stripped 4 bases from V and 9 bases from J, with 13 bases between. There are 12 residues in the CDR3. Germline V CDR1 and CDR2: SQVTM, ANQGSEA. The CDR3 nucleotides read TGCAGCGTTGTCCAGGGATGGGGTGAGCAGTTCTTC. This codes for CSVVQGWGEQFF.

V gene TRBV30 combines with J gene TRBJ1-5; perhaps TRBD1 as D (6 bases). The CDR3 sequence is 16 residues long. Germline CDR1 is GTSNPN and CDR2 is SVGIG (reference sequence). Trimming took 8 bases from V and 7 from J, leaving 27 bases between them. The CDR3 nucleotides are TGTGCCCCCCGAGTTTTATTGCGGGGGCCATCCCAGCCCCAGCATTTT. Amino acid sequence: CAPRVLLRGPSQPQHF.

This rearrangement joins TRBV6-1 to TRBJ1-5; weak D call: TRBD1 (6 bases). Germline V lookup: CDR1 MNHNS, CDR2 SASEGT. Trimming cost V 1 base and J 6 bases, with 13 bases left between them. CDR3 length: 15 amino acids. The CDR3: CASSEGGRGSQPQHF. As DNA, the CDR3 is TGTGCCAGCAGTGAAGGGGGCAGGGGAAGTCAGCCCCAGCATTTT.

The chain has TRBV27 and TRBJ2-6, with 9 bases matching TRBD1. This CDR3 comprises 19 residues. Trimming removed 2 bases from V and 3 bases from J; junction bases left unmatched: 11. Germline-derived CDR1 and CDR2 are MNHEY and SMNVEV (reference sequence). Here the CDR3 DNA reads TGTGCCAGCAGTTTAGGGGCTACAGGGGGCGCGGTTGGGGCCAACGTCCTGACTTTC. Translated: CASSLGATGGAVGANVLTF.

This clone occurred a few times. Here the CDR3 DNA reads TGTGCCAGCAGCCAAGATCGGGGCAGCAATCAGCCCCAGCATTTT. Translating it yields CASSQDRGSNQPQHF. The rearrangement joins TRBV4-2 to TRBJ1-5; TRBD1 might be the D (5 bases). The ends were cut back, 0 bases at V and 1 base at J, with 7 bases in the middle. Germline CDR1 and CDR2: LGHNA and YNFKEQ. CDR3 length: 15 residues.

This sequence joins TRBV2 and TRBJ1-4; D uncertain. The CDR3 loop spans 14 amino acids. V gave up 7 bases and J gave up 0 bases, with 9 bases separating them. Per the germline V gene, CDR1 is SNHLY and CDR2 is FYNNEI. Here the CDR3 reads CASKRGTTNEKLFF. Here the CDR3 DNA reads TGTGCCAGCAAGCGAGGGACAACTAATGAAAAACTGTTTTTT. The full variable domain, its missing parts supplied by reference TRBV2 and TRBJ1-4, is EPEVTQTPSHQVTQMGQEVILRCVPISNHLYFYWYRQILGQKVEFLVSFYNNEISEKSEIFDDQFSVERPDGSNFTLKIRSTKLEDSAMYFCASKRGTTNEKLFFGSGTQLSVL.

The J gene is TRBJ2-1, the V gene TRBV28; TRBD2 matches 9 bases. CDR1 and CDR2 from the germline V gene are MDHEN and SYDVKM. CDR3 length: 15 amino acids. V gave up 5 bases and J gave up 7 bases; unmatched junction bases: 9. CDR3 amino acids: CASSRMAGGWNEQFF. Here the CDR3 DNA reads TGTGCCAGCAGTCGGATGGCGGGAGGGTGGAATGAGCAGTTCTTC.

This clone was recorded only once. The CDR3 coding sequence is TGTGCCAGCAGTGAACTGACTTCTAGCACAGATACGCAGTATTTT. This encodes CASSELTSSTDTQYF. The chain couples TRBV6-1 to TRBJ2-3, with D unclear. V lost 2 bases and J 0 bases, leaving 9 bases between the germline ends. The germline V gene encodes CDR1 MNHNS and CDR2 SASEGT. This CDR3 is built from 15 residues.

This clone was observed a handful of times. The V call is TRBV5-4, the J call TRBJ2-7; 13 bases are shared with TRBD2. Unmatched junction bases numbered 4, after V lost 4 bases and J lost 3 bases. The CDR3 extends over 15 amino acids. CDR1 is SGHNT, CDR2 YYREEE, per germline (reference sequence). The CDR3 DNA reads TGTGCCAGCAGCCCTGGGACTAGCGGGAACTACGAGCAGTACTTC. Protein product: CASSPGTSGNYEQYF.

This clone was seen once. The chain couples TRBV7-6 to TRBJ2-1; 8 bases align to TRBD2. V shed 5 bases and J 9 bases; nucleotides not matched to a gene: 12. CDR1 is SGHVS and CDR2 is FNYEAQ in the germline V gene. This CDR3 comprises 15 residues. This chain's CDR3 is CASSPMGGAGAEQFF. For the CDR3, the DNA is TGTGCCAGCAGCCCGATGGGGGGAGCGGGGGCTGAGCAGTTCTTC.

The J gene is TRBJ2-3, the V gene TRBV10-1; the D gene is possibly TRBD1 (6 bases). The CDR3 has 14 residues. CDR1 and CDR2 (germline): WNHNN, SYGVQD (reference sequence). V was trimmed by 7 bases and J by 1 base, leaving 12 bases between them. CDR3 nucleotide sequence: TGCGCCAGCAAATATTCAGGGGGCACAGATACGCAGTATTTT. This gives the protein CASKYSGGTDTQYF.

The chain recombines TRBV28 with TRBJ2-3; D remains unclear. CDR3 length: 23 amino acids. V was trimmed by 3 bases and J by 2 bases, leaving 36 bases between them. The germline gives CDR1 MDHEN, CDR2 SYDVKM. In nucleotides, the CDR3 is TGTGCCAGCAGTTTTAATAATCTGGGCCCCAACTTCCCTAGTATGGGGAACACAGATACGCAGTATTTT. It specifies CASSFNNLGPNFPSMGNTDTQYF.

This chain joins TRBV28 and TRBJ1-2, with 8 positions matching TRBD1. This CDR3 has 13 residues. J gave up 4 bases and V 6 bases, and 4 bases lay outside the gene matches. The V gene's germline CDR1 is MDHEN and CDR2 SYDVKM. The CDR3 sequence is CASRWTGSYGYTF. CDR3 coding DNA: TGTGCCAGCAGATGGACAGGGAGCTATGGCTACACCTTC.

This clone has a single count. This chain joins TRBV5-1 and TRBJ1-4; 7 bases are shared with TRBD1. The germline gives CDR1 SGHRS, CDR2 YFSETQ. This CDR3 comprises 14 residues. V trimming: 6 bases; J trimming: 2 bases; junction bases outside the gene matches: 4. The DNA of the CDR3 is TGCGCCAGCAAATTGACAGGGACTAATGAAAAACTGTTTTTT. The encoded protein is CASKLTGTNEKLFF. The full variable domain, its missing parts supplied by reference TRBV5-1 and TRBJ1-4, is KAGVTQTPRYLIKTRGQQVTLSCSPISGHRSVSWYQQTPGQGLQFLFEYFSETQRNKGNFPGRFSGRQFSNSRSEMNVSTLELGDSALYLCASKLTGTNEKLFFGSGTQLSVL.

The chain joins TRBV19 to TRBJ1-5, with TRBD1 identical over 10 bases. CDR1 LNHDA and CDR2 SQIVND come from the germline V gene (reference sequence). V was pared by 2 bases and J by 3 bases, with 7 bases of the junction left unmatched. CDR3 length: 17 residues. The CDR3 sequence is CASSIFGQGVFNQPQHF. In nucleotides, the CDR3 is TGTGCCAGTAGTATATTTGGACAGGGGGTATTCAATCAGCCCCAGCATTTT.

This CDR3 is CSVLAGITDTQYF. The CDR3 bases are TGCAGCGTTTTAGCGGGAATAACAGATACGCAGTATTTT. The rearrangement uses TRBV29-1 and TRBJ2-3, with 8 nucleotides matching TRBD2. This CDR3 comprises 13 residues. V dropped 5 bases and J dropped 3; count of bases not matched to a gene: 4. CDR1 and CDR2 (germline): SQVTM, ANQGSEA.

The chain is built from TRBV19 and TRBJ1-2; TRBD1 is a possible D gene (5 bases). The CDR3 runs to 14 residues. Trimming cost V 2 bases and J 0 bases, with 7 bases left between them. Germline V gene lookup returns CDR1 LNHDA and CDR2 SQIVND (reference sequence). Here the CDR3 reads CASSIQGANYGYTF. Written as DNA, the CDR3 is TGTGCCAGTAGTATACAGGGAGCTAACTATGGCTACACCTTC.

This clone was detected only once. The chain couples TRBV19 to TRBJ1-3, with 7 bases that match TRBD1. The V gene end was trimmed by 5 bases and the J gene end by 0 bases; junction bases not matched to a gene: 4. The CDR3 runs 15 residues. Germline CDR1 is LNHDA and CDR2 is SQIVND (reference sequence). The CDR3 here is CASSSRDSSGNTIYF. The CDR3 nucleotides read TGTGCCAGTAGTTCTCGGGACAGCTCTGGAAACACCATATATTTT.

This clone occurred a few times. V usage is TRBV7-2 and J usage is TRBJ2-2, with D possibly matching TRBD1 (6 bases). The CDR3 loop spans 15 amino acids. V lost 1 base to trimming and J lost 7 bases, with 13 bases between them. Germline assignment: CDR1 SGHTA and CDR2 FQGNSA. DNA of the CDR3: TGTGCCAGCAGCTTAGAGGGACACCGCGGCGGGGAGCTGTTTTTT. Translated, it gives CASSLEGHRGGELFF.

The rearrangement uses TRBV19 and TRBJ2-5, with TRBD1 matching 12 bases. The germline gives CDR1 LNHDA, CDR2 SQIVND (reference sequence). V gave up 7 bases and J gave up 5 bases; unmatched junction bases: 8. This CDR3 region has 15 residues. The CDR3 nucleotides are TGTGCCAGTACGACCAGGGACAGGGGGCTCGAGACCCAGTACTTC. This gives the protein CASTTRDRGLETQYF.

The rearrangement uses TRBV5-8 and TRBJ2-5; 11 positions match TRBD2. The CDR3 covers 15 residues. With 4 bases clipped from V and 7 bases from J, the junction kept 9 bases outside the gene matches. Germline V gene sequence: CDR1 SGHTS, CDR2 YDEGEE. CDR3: CASSPGLAGVGTQYF. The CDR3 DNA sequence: TGTGCCAGCAGCCCAGGACTAGCGGGCGTAGGGACCCAGTACTTC. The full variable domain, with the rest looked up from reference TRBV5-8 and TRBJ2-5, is EAGVTQSPTHLIKTRGQQATLRCSPISGHTSVYWYQQALGLGLQFLLWYDEGEERNRGNFPPRFSGRQFPNYSSELNVNALELEDSALYLCASSPGLAGVGTQYFGPGTRLLVL.

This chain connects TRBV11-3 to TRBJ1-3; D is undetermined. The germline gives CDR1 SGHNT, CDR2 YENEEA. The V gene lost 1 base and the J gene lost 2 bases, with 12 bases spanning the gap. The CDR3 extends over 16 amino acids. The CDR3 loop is CASSLGGGGAGNTIYF. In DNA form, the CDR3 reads TGTGCCAGCAGCTTAGGCGGAGGTGGAGCTGGAAACACCATATATTTT.

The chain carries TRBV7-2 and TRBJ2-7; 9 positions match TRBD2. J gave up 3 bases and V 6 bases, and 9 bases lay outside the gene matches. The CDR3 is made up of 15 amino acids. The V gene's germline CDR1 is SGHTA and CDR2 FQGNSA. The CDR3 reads CASRSPASGNYEQYF. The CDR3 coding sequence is TGTGCCAGCAGATCTCCGGCTAGCGGGAACTACGAGCAGTACTTC.

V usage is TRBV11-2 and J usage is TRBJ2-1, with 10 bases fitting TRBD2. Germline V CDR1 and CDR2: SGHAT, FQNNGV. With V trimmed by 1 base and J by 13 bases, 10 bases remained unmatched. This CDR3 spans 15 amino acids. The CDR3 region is CASSLAGTSAKYQFF. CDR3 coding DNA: TGTGCCAGCAGCTTAGCTGGGACTAGCGCCAAGTATCAGTTCTTC.

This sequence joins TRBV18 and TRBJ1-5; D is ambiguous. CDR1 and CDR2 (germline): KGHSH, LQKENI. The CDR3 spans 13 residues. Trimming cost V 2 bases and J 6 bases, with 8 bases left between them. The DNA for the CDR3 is TGTGCCAGCTCACCAGGAGGTGGTCAGCCCCAGCATTTT. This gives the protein CASSPGGGQPQHF.

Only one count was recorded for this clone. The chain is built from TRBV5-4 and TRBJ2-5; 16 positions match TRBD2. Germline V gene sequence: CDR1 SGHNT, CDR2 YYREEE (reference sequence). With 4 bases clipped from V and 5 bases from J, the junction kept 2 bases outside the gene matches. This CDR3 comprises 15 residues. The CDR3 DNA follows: TGTGCCAGCAGCGTGGGACTAGCGGGAGGGGAGACCCAGTACTTC. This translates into CASSVGLAGGETQYF.

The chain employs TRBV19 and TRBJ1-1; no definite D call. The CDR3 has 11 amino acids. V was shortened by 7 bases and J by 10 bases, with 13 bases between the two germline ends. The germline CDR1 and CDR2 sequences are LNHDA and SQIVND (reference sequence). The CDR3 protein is CASNKGRGAFF. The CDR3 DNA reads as TGTGCCAGTAATAAGGGTCGGGGAGCTTTCTTT.